This TCR beta chain originates from a study of blood T cell repertoires in COVID-19. Participant-reported clinical history was the basis for cohort assignment. Recovered status in Cohort 3 required two negative PCRs, clearance, or symptom resolution. As handled by the study authors: By means of reference gene primer amplification, nucleated cell counts were estimated. Assay: immunoSEQ multiplex PCR; the TCRdb copy retains only in-frame clones and omits some. The D gene and trimming were derived from the DNA, and the V and J assignments and clone size from that table. The table shows about 310,000 clones, with 75% to 90% occurring only once. The sequence derives from a young man who had recovered from COVID-19. Sequenced material: PBMCs or T cells enriched from blood (not recorded which).

Written as DNA, the CDR3 is TGTGCCAGCAGCCAAGGCCGTTCTACAGGAGAAAAACTGTTTTTT. Translation gives CASSQGRSTGEKLFF. J is TRBJ1-4 and V is TRBV14, with D maybe TRBD1 (5 bases). In germline, CDR1 is SGHDN, CDR2 FVKESK. The V end was cut by 1 base, the J end by 8 bases, with 14 bases between. There are 15 residues in the CDR3.